This record covers a single TCR beta chain. Which antigen it targets is not known. No base quality information exists; no much larger clone differs at one position. This entry is derived from a study of cytomegalovirus exposure and HLA in healthy donors (dated by TCRdb to 2017 to 2019). Concerning the study at large: According to an earlier analysis of a few hundred of the donors, some 170 million T cells yielded 90 million to 130 million unique TCR beta sequences and less than 300 Gb of sequence data. An early release covering 550 to 650 HLA-typed donors comprised 300 to 350 gigabases of sequencing data and approximately 85 million unique TCR sequences. The genetic ancestry cluster associated with self-reported Caucasian donors included 81% of the roughly 380 genotyped donors. The study was designed to test whether signatures of past pathogen exposure could be identified by cataloging public T cell receptors. The study used immunosequencing to profile the T cell repertoires of approximately 690 subjects and linked those repertoires to cytomegalovirus serostatus. In addition to the first cohort of hundreds of subjects, a separate validation cohort of over 90 different subjects was used. To predict cytomegalovirus infection status, the study brought together high-throughput TCR immunosequencing, statistical association of individual TCRs with disease status, and machine learning. A later analysis re-examined previously published TCR beta repertoires from roughly 650 donors and added high-resolution HLA genotyping to investigate patterns of TCR occurrence. In the later analysis, no new phenotypic data were used to find candidate immune exposures; instead, reliance was placed on TCR beta sequences and their occurrence across donors. To decide whether each TCR beta V gene segment behaved as functional or pseudogenic, an earlier analysis of fewer than 750 of the donors relied on high-throughput TCR beta sequencing. Donor age, sex, ethnicity and CMV serostatus were compiled alongside the repertoire data. Genome-wide SNP genotypes for about 60% of the 666 donors were used in a later genetic analysis, which treated that subset as a discovery cohort. All discovery cohort repertoires had been generated on a single sequencing platform. Class I and class II HLA loci were covered by the typing at four-digit resolution. The number of typed donors differed by locus: roughly 620-630 for A, B, C, DRB1 and DQB1; about 520 for DQA1; some 590 for DPA1; and around 470 for DPB1. Five DR-DQ haplotypes were handled as single units for association and clustering, since linkage in the cohort was strong. Across some 400 genotyped donors of the cohort, an average of approximately 200,000 unique TCR beta nucleotide sequences per donor were sequenced, and 15% to 20% of those sequences were non-productive. What the work shows at the level of the full study, not this receptor alone: V-gene and J-gene trimming of TCR beta chains was associated with a missense DCLRE1C variant in a later genetic analysis, and the association was replicated in an independent cohort. Presence/absence analyses assumed roughly uniform sequencing depth across donors, an assumption that may not hold. An earlier analysis of some 560 of the donors showed that most TCR beta V segments appeared in productive rearrangements either about 87% or about 30% of the time, which broadly matched IMGT annotations. A later analysis found that most CMV-associated TCR beta chains appeared HLA-restricted, with HLA associations seemingly driven largely by CMV exposure. CMV serostatus was the only immune exposure information available for the cohort. Because HLA typing was missing for some donors at each locus, association tests included only the typed subset. The study gave a list of 150 to 200 TCR beta chains associated with cytomegalovirus. A cluster of highly shared sequence variants was judged likely to be a technical artifact of the sequencing pipeline. It was suggested by the authors that the approach could potentially be generalized to other disease states and immunological phenotypes. Some IMGT-functional V segments, including TRBV6-2 and TRBV6-3, could not be told apart with the 87-base-pair reads, so those segments were excluded. Correlated functional status among segregating V segments might be attributable to linkage disequilibrium, but an unknown experimental factor could not be ruled out. Approximately 16 rarely observed V segments, including chromosome 9 orphons, were excluded from the earlier analysis of just under 600 of the donors because counts were too low. The classifier was reported to diagnose cytomegalovirus status with high specificity and sensitivity in both the original and validation cohorts. In a later analysis, several top co-occurrence clusters were reported to appear linked to parvovirus B19, influenza, CMV and Epstein-Barr virus. Across donors, most TCR sequences were observed very rarely, whereas some public TCRs were present in many individuals. A later analysis associated 15,000 to 20,000 TCR beta sequences with specific HLA alleles at a false discovery rate of 0.05. In vitro tests confirmed that three of the cytomegalovirus-associated TCR beta chains recognize cytomegalovirus antigens. Assigning TCR associations to individual alleles was difficult when HLA alleles, especially DR and DQ, strongly co-occurred. A later genetic analysis reported fewer N-insertions in productive TCRs among donors in an Asian-associated ancestry cluster than the roughly 670-donor mean. In a later analysis, the rate of TCR association differed among HLA loci, with DRB1 alleles having the most associated TCRs and HLA-C alleles having the fewest. The cohort was sequenced for TCR beta chains only, and without alpha or paired-chain data the features that could be detected were limited. A further reported finding was that TCR beta sequences accurately predicted the HLA-A and HLA-B alleles for most subjects in the first cohort. In a later analysis, HLA-associated TCR beta chains were found to be more clonally expanded and to have lower generation probabilities than equally common non-associated chains.

The library was prepared using the immunoSEQ multiplex PCR assay. For the multiplex PCR, a mixture combining 60 forward primers for TCR Vbeta segments and 13 reverse primers for TCR Jbeta segments was used. The CDR3 region of rearranged TCR beta genes was amplified from genomic DNA with a multiplex PCR assay. The amplified TCR beta libraries were sequenced on the Illumina HiSeq System as 87-base-pair reads. On the study's bioinformatics: A later analysis tallied 80 million to 95 million unique TCR beta chains across the 666 repertoires, and some 10 million of those chains were shared by two or more donors. A nearest-neighbor algorithm error-corrected the raw reads and collapsed the reads into unique sequences, merging closely related sequences to remove PCR and sequencing errors. To assign V, D and J gene segments, CDR3 sequences were aligned to IMGT reference sequences. For a sequence to be retained, at least a six-nucleotide match to both a V gene segment and a J gene segment was required. Rearrangements were classified as productive when the CDR3 lacked stop codons and remained in frame with V and J, and all other rearrangements were classified as non-productive. Following IMGT convention, CDR3 was defined as the stretch from the second conserved V-encoded cysteine to the conserved J-encoded phenylalanine. The earlier analysis of roughly 590 of the donors excluded sequences that lacked an unambiguous match to a single V gene segment. In an earlier analysis of around 600 of the donors, V segments were called functional above 56.7% productive rearrangements and were called segregating when the between-donor standard deviation exceeded 5%. A statistical classification framework was developed to diagnose cytomegalovirus status using the catalog of TCR beta chain sequences. V and J gene assignment, in a later analysis, came from comparing TCR nucleotide sequences with IMGT/GENE-DB human TR gene sequences. The TCRdist pipeline was used in a later analysis to assign CDR3 sequences and most-parsimonious VDJ recombination scenarios. In a later analysis, every TCR beta chain was defined by the combination of its CDR3 amino acid sequence and its V-gene family, and reads without a unique V-gene family were dropped. As a way to deal with suspected cross-contamination and a sequencing artifact, a later analysis dropped 640 or so nucleotide sequences that were highly shared and had low generation probability. In a later analysis, a clonal expansion index was calculated for each public chain from normalized within-repertoire ranks of inferred template counts. Generation probabilities in a later analysis came from a VDJ recombination model fitted to out-of-frame rearrangements, and those results were checked against IGoR. Hypergeometric tests were used in a later analysis to score TCR-TCR, TCR-HLA and TCR-CMV co-occurrence, with a repertoire-size bias correction applied to the TCR pairs. False discovery rates were estimated in a later analysis by permuting HLA or CMV assignments 20 times. In a later analysis, co-occurring TCRs were grouped using DBSCAN, and TCRdist sequence similarity was added for clustering within HLA-allele-positive subsets. Repertoires with fewer than 30,000 or more than 120,000 public chains were left out of co-occurrence clustering, as were about five repertoires with anomalous nucleotide sharing. TCRdb retrieved this table from immuneACCESS and kept in-frame rearrangements only. Not all clones are present; in checked studies, unresolved V genes account for under half, and no reason is known for the remainder. That table furnishes V, J and clone size, whereas the DNA furnished D and trimming. The sample table shows about 170,000 clones, and approximately 71% are seen once. In total, the top ten clones hold about 4.9% of the sample.

The cohort was made up of hundreds of healthy bone marrow donors. Cohort members were all nominally healthy when sampled, although unrecorded immune exposures were likely present. The donor tested CMV seropositive, placing the donor among the 289 seropositive members of the cohort. A peripheral blood sample was provided by each donor, and peripheral blood mononuclear cells were used for TCR beta sequencing. The Qiagen DNeasy Blood Extraction Kit was used to extract genomic DNA from the blood cell samples. Trimming takes 5 bases off V and 2 bases off J; junction bases not matched to a gene: 5. For CDR1 and CDR2, the germline V gene (reference sequence) lists GTSNPN and SVGIG. The CDR3 sequence holds 15 residues, the cysteine and phenylalanine included. Solely the CDR3 DNA is kept, with 45 bases framed from the first base.

Input material: PBMCs. The TCR comes from a woman aged 18-29 years in good health and CMV-seropositive. The chain is made from TRBV30 and TRBJ2-1; 11 of the junction bases match TRBD2. CDR3 reads: CAWYHSGGAYNEQFF. The DNA is TGTGCCTGGTACCATAGCGGGGGGGCCTACAATGAGCAGTTCTTC.